Each of the 3 T cell receptor beta chains below was sequenced from the same sample in a study of T cell changes during pregnancy in multiple sclerosis. Sequencing was performed with immunoSEQ multiplex PCR; in TCRdb, only in-frame clones are kept and a portion is missing. The profile shows 35,000 to 40,000 clones, approximately 92% of them singletons. The sample here was CD8+ T cells from peripheral blood mononuclear cells, taken in the third trimester of pregnancy. The receptors were sampled from a female donor with multiple sclerosis, enrolled in a pregnancy study.

V and J are TRBV27 and TRBJ2-1; 7 nucleotides align to TRBD2. The CDR3 contains 16 residues. Losses at the gene ends were 2 bases for V and 0 bases for J; bases not matched to a gene: 4. Germline V gives CDR1 MNHEY, CDR2 SMNVEV (reference sequence). CDR3: CASSLVGGSSYNEQFF. CDR3 in DNA: TGTGCCAGCAGTTTAGTGGGCGGGAGCTCCTACAATGAGCAGTTCTTC.

This sequence joins TRBV4-1 and TRBJ2-1; TRBD2 agrees at 13 bases. CDR1 MGHRA and CDR2 YSYEKL come from the germline V gene. The V and J ends lost 3 bases and 3 bases, in that order; junction bases with no gene match: 2. CDR3 length: 16 residues. The CDR3 DNA follows: TGCGCCAGCAGCCAGGGACTAGCGGGATTCTACAATGAGCAGTTCTTC. Amino acids: CASSQGLAGFYNEQFF.

The rearrangement uses TRBV28 and TRBJ2-1; no firm D call. Germline V lookup: CDR1 MDHEN, CDR2 SYDVKM. The V end was cut by 10 bases, the J end by 4 bases, with 17 bases between. The CDR3 consists of 14 residues. The CDR3 sequence is CATTSRLVYNEQFF. The CDR3 nucleotides read TGTGCCACGACTTCCCGACTTGTATACAATGAGCAGTTCTTC.